The 8 T cell receptor beta chains given below trace back to one sample, sequenced in a study of T-cell memory formation after mild COVID-19. MiXCR was run by TCRdb on the 5' RACE reads, yielding one entry per CDR3 protein. The data hold roughly 350,000 distinct CDR3 sequences, with 25% to 30% observed a single time. The sample comprised PBMCs or a T cell subset sorted from them (not recorded which). Source of these receptors: an adult woman who had mild COVID-19 (a few samples of this study predate the infection). Cell type and time point are not known.

In DNA, the CDR3 is TGTGCCACCAGCAGAGATTGGGGGGCGCTGGGCTACACCTTC. Translated, it gives CATSRDWGALGYTF. J is TRBJ1-2 and V is TRBV15; D perhaps matches TRBD1 (6 bases). Germline V gene data show CDR1 as LNHNV and CDR2 as YYDKDF (reference sequence). V was clipped by 0 bases and J by 8 bases, with 13 bases between them. There are 14 residues in the CDR3.

The chain is built from TRBV12-3 or TRBV12-4 and TRBJ2-3, with 7 bases identical to TRBD2. V dropped 2 bases and J dropped 4; count of bases not matched to a gene: 3. The CDR3 runs 14 residues. In nucleotides, the CDR3 is TGTGCCAGCAGTTTAACGCTAGCGGCAGATACGCAGTATTTT. Translating gives CASSLTLAADTQYF.

This chain connects TRBV7-8 to TRBJ2-3; 14 nucleotides match TRBD2. Per germline, CDR1 SGHVS and CDR2 FQNEAQ. V dropped 2 bases and J dropped 2; count of bases not matched to a gene: 6. This CDR3 comprises 18 residues. The CDR3 loop is CASSLPGLAGDSTDTQYF. The CDR3, as DNA: TGTGCCAGCAGCTTACCGGGACTAGCGGGGGACTCCACAGATACGCAGTATTTT.

This clonotype was found a few times. The V gene is TRBV7-2, the J gene TRBJ2-3, with 8 positions matching TRBD1. CDR3 length: 16 residues. V shed 1 base and J 1 base; nucleotides not matched to a gene: 4. Germline CDR1 and CDR2: SGHTA and FQGNSA. CDR3 region: CASSLDRGFGTDTQYF. CDR3 bases: TGTGCCAGCAGCTTAGACAGGGGGTTTGGCACAGATACGCAGTATTTT.

The chain couples TRBV5-1 to TRBJ2-1; 10 bases are a match to TRBD2. The CDR3 has 14 residues. V dropped 3 bases and J dropped 8; count of bases not matched to a gene: 5. Germline V gene sequence: CDR1 SGHRS, CDR2 YFSETQ. CDR3 protein: CASSSASGGYEQFF. CDR3 nucleotide sequence: TGCGCCAGCAGCTCCGCTAGCGGGGGTTATGAGCAGTTCTTC. The whole variable domain, remainder taken from reference TRBV5-1 and TRBJ2-1, is KAGVTQTPRYLIKTRGQQVTLSCSPISGHRSVSWYQQTPGQGLQFLFEYFSETQRNKGNFPGRFSGRQFSNSRSEMNVSTLELGDSALYLCASSSASGGYEQFFGPGTRLTVL.

The V call is TRBV5-4, the J call TRBJ1-1, with D unresolved. V shed 6 bases and J shed 1 base, with 10 bases lying between them. The germline V gene encodes CDR1 SGHNT and CDR2 YYREEE (reference sequence). The CDR3 contains 13 residues. CDR3 coding DNA: TGTGCCAGCACCGCCCTCCAGAACACTGAAGCTTTCTTT. This gives the protein CASTALQNTEAFF.

The table lists this clonotype with a few counts. The chain employs TRBV11-2 and TRBJ2-1; 10 bases are a match to TRBD1. This CDR3 contains 15 residues. The junction had 7 bases not matched to a gene; V was cut back by 5 bases and J by 6 bases. Germline CDR1 is SGHAT and CDR2 is FQNNGV. The CDR3: CASSPRQGAGNEQFF. In nucleotides, the CDR3 is TGTGCCAGCAGCCCCAGACAGGGGGCGGGCAATGAGCAGTTCTTC.

This clonotype has more than one count but fewer than ten. This chain uses TRBV7-9 with TRBJ2-2; possibly TRBD1 for D (6 bases). This CDR3 region has 17 residues. CDR1 SEHNR and CDR2 FQNEAQ come from the germline V gene (reference sequence). The V end lost 3 bases, the J end lost 3 bases, and 17 bases lay between the germline ends. The DNA for the CDR3 is TGTGCCAGCAGCTTGGACCTTCGGGACACATACACCGGGGAGCTGTTTTTT. This codes for CASSLDLRDTYTGELFF.